A single sample gave rise to the 10 T cell receptor beta chains below, sequenced in a study of blood T cell repertoires in COVID-19. The data were produced by immunoSEQ multiplex PCR, yet TCRdb's version contains in-frame clones alone and is incomplete. The sample holds fewer than 90,000 clones, about nine tenths seen once. The sample taken for sequencing was peripheral blood. The receptors come from a male donor with acute or convalescent COVID-19.

The chain employs TRBV2 and TRBJ2-1; D might be TRBD2 (5 bases). The germline V gene has CDR1 SNHLY and CDR2 FYNNEI. The CDR3 loop spans 15 amino acids. The V end was cut by 1 base, the J end by 9 bases, with 16 bases between. CDR3 coding DNA: TGTGCCAGCAGTGAAGGGGCTAGCCCTCAACTTGAGCAGTTCTTC. Translated, it gives CASSEGASPQLEQFF.

This clone was detected only once. J is TRBJ1-6 and V is TRBV18; 12 bases are shared with TRBD1. The CDR3 spans 18 residues. Per the germline V gene, CDR1 is KGHSH and CDR2 is LQKENI. The ends lost 1 base at V and 7 bases at J; junction bases unmatched: 8. The CDR3 protein is CASSPLPGQGAQNSPLHF. In DNA form, the CDR3 reads TGTGCCAGCTCACCACTCCCGGGACAGGGGGCCCAAAATTCACCCCTCCACTTT.

This chain links TRBV7-2 with TRBJ2-5, with D uncertain. Germline CDR1 SGHTA, CDR2 FQGNSA. Trimming shortened V by 1 base and J by 1 base, and 10 bases separated the two germline ends. The CDR3 covers 15 residues. The CDR3 region has the DNA TGTGCCAGCAGCTTAGGCCTAGTTGGCCAAGAGACCCAGTACTTC. Protein product: CASSLGLVGQETQYF.

This clone appeared a single time. The genes are TRBV18 and TRBJ1-4; 9 bases match TRBD1. V lost 3 bases and J lost 8; bases outside the gene matches: 7. CDR3 length: 15 residues. Per germline, CDR1 KGHSH and CDR2 LQKENI. CDR3 sequence reads: CASSPPTGGLEKLFF. CDR3 coding DNA: TGTGCCAGCTCACCCCCTACAGGGGGCTTGGAAAAACTGTTTTTT.

The V call is TRBV27, the J call TRBJ2-1; 10 nucleotides align to TRBD1. Unmatched junction bases numbered 1, after V lost 2 bases and J lost 6 bases. Germline CDR1 and CDR2: MNHEY and SMNVEV (reference sequence). This CDR3 is built from 14 residues. The CDR3: CASSLRTGGNEQFF. CDR3 DNA: TGTGCCAGCAGTTTAAGGACAGGGGGCAATGAGCAGTTCTTC.

This chain links TRBV24-1 with TRBJ2-6; 8 nucleotides align to TRBD1. The germline V gene has CDR1 KGHDR and CDR2 SFDVKD. Losses at the gene ends were 5 bases for V and 0 bases for J; bases not matched to a gene: 8. This CDR3 has 18 amino acids. As DNA, the CDR3 is TGTGCCACCAGTGGTCGGACAGGGCCCTACTCTGGGGCCAACGTCCTGACTTTC. Its protein product is CATSGRTGPYSGANVLTF.

The J gene is TRBJ1-4, the V gene TRBV5-1, with 9 bases fitting TRBD1. J gave up 5 bases and V 5 bases, and 4 bases lay outside the gene matches. Germline CDR1 is SGHRS and CDR2 is YFSETQ. This CDR3 is 14 amino acids long. CDR3 sequence reads: CASRAGTGNEKLFF. CDR3 nucleotides: TGCGCCAGCAGGGCCGGGACAGGGAATGAAAAACTGTTTTTT.

This clone is a singleton in its sample. J is TRBJ1-3 and V is TRBV7-9, with 9 bases aligning to TRBD1. The V gene end was trimmed by 5 bases and the J gene end by 0 bases; junction bases not matched to a gene: 11. The germline CDR1 and CDR2 sequences are SEHNR and FQNEAQ (reference sequence). CDR3 length equals 18 residues. Here the CDR3 DNA reads TGTGCCAGCAGCCTTAACTTCGGACAGGGGCTCTCTGGAAACACCATATATTTT. Its translation is CASSLNFGQGLSGNTIYF.

The J gene is TRBJ1-4, the V gene TRBV6-5; perhaps TRBD1 as D (5 bases). The CDR3 consists of 15 residues. Trimming took off 6 bases at V and 7 bases at J, with 18 bases between the two ends. From germline, CDR1 is MNHEY and CDR2 SVGAGI. The DNA of the CDR3 is TGTGCCAGCAGCCTCAGGGTGTTGGGTGGTGAAAAACTGTTTTTT. This encodes CASSLRVLGGEKLFF.

J is TRBJ1-4 and V is TRBV25-1; D gene ambiguous. Between the trimmed V and J ends, which lost 3 bases and 4 bases, there was a span of 3 bases. The germline CDR1 and CDR2 sequences are MGHDK and SYGVNS. The CDR3 sequence is 12 residues long. The CDR3 is CASSDLNEKLFF. In DNA form, the CDR3 reads TGTGCCAGCAGTGACCTTAATGAAAAACTGTTTTTT.